This passage covers 28 T cell receptor beta chains from one sample sequenced in a study of T cells in Graves' hyperthyroidism and ophthalmopathy (dated 2019 in TCRdb). Library construction relied on multiplex PCR. The sequencing machine was an Illumina HiSeq 2000. The TCR beta CDR3 regions were amplified from RNA transcripts. The TCR CDR3 was subjected to a first round of RT-PCR using the HTBI primer set and the Qiagen OneStep RT-PCR kit. Starting from the raw public reads, TCRdb applied fastp trimming at Q25, assembled clones with MiXCR and retained in-frame beta chains. CDR3 protein sequences are deduplicated, and each keeps its most common genes and DNA. The sample table holds more than 500,000 distinct CDR3 sequences, of which 15% to 20% were seen once. The ten biggest clones cover 25% to 30% of the sample. Sequencing was performed on blood. These receptors originate from a woman in her twenties or thirties with Graves' ophthalmopathy.

This chain uses TRBV6-5 with TRBJ2-1; no definite D call. The germline CDR1 and CDR2 sequences are MNHEY and SVGAGI. V gave up 3 bases and J gave up 4 bases, with 13 bases separating them. The CDR3 extends over 15 amino acids. The CDR3 DNA reads TGTGCCAGCAGTTATCACCAGCCATATTACAATGAGCAGTTCTTC. It codes for CASSYHQPYYNEQFF.

This clonotype was seen repeatedly, ten times or more. The J gene is TRBJ2-2, the V gene TRBV7-3, with 7 bases fitting TRBD2. The trim removed 5 bases at V and 0 bases at J, leaving 6 bases unmatched. Germline loops: CDR1 SGHTA, CDR2 FQGTGA. The CDR3 extends over 16 amino acids. CDR3 bases: TGTGCCAGCAGCACGTCGGGACTAACGAACACCGGGGAGCTGTTTTTT. Its protein is CASSTSGLTNTGELFF. Drawing the rest from reference TRBV7-3 and TRBJ2-2, the complete variable domain is GAGVSQTPSNKVTEKGKYVELRCDPISGHTALYWYRQSLGQGPEFLIYFQGTGAADDSGLPNDRFFAVRPEGSVSTLKIQRTERGDSAVYLCASSTSGLTNTGELFFGEGSRLTVL.

The chain carries TRBV5-1 and TRBJ2-2; D unresolved. Trimming shortened V by 1 base and J by 1 base, and 8 bases separated the two germline ends. The CDR3 runs to 15 residues. Germline V gene sequence: CDR1 SGHRS, CDR2 YFSETQ. The CDR3 DNA sequence: TGCGCCAGCAGCTTGAGGGCCGAGAACACCGGGGAGCTGTTTTTT. Translating gives CASSLRAENTGELFF.

This clonotype was observed at least ten times. The rearrangement joins TRBV10-3 to TRBJ2-5; D unclear. Germline assignment: CDR1 ENHRY and CDR2 SYGVKD. The CDR3 sequence is 12 residues long. V dropped 2 bases and J dropped 1 base, with 2 bases sitting between them. CDR3 loop: CAISEGQETQYF. The CDR3 DNA follows: TGTGCCATCAGTGAGGGCCAAGAGACCCAGTACTTC.

The rearrangement joins TRBV6-1 to TRBJ1-1, with unresolved D. The germline V and J ends were trimmed by 5 bases and 5 bases, with 12 bases remaining between them. The CDR3 loop spans 13 amino acids. CDR1 and CDR2 (germline): MNHNS, SASEGT. CDR3: CASSSGIYTEAFF. The CDR3 DNA is TGTGCCAGCAGTTCAGGAATTTATACTGAAGCTTTCTTT.

This clonotype was counted at least ten times. The rearrangement links TRBV4-3 to TRBJ2-3; 7 nucleotides agree with TRBD1. Germline trimming cut 0 bases from V and 0 bases from J; bases unmatched to any gene: 3. The CDR3 sequence is 16 residues long. Looked up from germline, CDR1 is LGHNA and CDR2 is YSLEER. CDR3 bases: TGCGCCAGCAGCCAAGACCGGGACAGAAGCACAGATACGCAGTATTTT. Translating gives CASSQDRDRSTDTQYF.

This clonotype was counted at least ten times. The chain recombines TRBV20-1 with TRBJ2-5; no clear D. V lost 6 bases and J lost 5, with 16 bases in between. CDR1 and CDR2 from the germline V gene are DFQATT and SNEGSKA (reference sequence). This CDR3 region has 13 residues. This CDR3 is CSAPQSSRETQYF. DNA of the CDR3: TGCAGTGCACCTCAAAGCTCTCGGGAGACCCAGTACTTC.

This clonotype was recorded a few times. J is TRBJ1-5 and V is TRBV6-5; 9 nucleotides match TRBD1. Germline CDR1 MNHEY, CDR2 SVGAGI. The V segment lost 6 bases and the J segment 5 bases; nucleotides outside the gene matches: 8. This CDR3 is 15 amino acids long. The CDR3 is CASRYRQGGYQPQHF. The CDR3, as DNA: TGTGCCAGCAGGTATAGACAGGGGGGTTATCAGCCCCAGCATTTT.

This clonotype was picked up many times. The V call is TRBV27, the J call TRBJ1-5, with D possibly matching TRBD1 (5 bases). The CDR3 runs to 14 residues. The V end lost 6 bases, the J end lost 2 bases, and 11 bases lay between the germline ends. Germline CDR1 reads MNHEY; CDR2 reads SMNVEV (reference sequence). The CDR3 loop reads CASSLLGGNQPQHF. In nucleotides, the CDR3 is TGTGCCAGCAGCCTATTGGGGGGCAATCAGCCCCAGCATTTT.

This clonotype was seen ten or more times. The chain uses TRBV20-1 and TRBJ2-3; 8 nucleotides align to TRBD2. Germline V gene data show CDR1 as DFQATT and CDR2 as SNEGSKA (reference sequence). The CDR3 consists of 16 residues. The V and J ends lost 6 bases and 0 bases, in that order; junction bases with no gene match: 11. The CDR3 loop is CSASYGLAVSTDTQYF. CDR3 nucleotide sequence: TGCAGTGCCTCGTACGGACTAGCAGTTAGCACAGATACGCAGTATTTT.

This clonotype was found a few times. The rearrangement joins TRBV7-9 to TRBJ2-7; D is perhaps TRBD1 (6 bases). The CDR3 covers 14 residues. V was pared by 5 bases and J by 2 bases, with 13 bases between. Germline V gene sequence: CDR1 SEHNR, CDR2 FQNEAQ (reference sequence). The CDR3 DNA follows: TGTGCCAGCAGCCCCGGGACACAACCCTACGAGCAGTACTTC. It encodes CASSPGTQPYEQYF.

The genes are TRBV11-2 and TRBJ2-7, with a weak D call TRBD1 (6 bases). V was shortened by 0 bases and J by 5 bases, with 14 bases between the two germline ends. Germline V CDR1 and CDR2: SGHAT, FQNNGV. This CDR3 is built from 15 residues. CDR3 loop: CASSLEWTDPNEQYF. CDR3 bases: TGTGCCAGCAGCTTAGAGTGGACAGATCCCAACGAGCAGTACTTC.

This clonotype was counted at least ten times. Here the CDR3 DNA reads TGCAGGGTCTCTGATGTGGCTAGTCGCTCCTACGAGCAGTACTTC. Translated: CRVSDVASRSYEQYF. The rearrangement uses TRBV20-1 and TRBJ2-7; D not certain. The length of the CDR3 is 15 residues. Per germline, CDR1 DFQATT and CDR2 SNEGSKA (reference sequence).

This clonotype came up many times. The rearrangement uses TRBV6-1 and TRBJ2-7, with 9 bases fitting TRBD1. The trim removed 7 bases at V and 4 bases at J, leaving 8 bases unmatched. The CDR3 runs to 14 residues. Germline values: CDR1 MNHNS, CDR2 SASEGT. CDR3: CASKGQGNSYEQYF. In nucleotides, the CDR3 is TGTGCCAGCAAGGGACAGGGTAATTCGTACGAGCAGTACTTC.

This clonotype was seen at least ten times. The chain is built from TRBV27 and TRBJ2-2; 7 nucleotides line up with TRBD1. The V gene's germline CDR1 is MNHEY and CDR2 SMNVEV (reference sequence). Losses at the gene ends were 5 bases for V and 1 base for J; bases not matched to a gene: 4. This CDR3 has 15 amino acids. CDR3 coding DNA: TGTGCCAGCAGTCCCGACAGGGTGAACACCGGGGAGCTGTTTTTT. Protein product: CASSPDRVNTGELFF.

In this sample, this clonotype turned up many times. This rearrangement joins TRBV20-1 to TRBJ1-1; no reliable D call. The CDR3 has 14 amino acids. V shed 3 bases and J shed 1 base, with 12 bases lying between them. Germline lookup yields CDR1 DFQATT and CDR2 SNEGSKA (reference sequence). The CDR3 reads CSASPGAPNTEAFF. CDR3 bases: TGCAGTGCTAGTCCCGGAGCCCCGAACACTGAAGCTTTCTTT.

A few counts support this clonotype. This sequence joins TRBV20-1 and TRBJ2-3; D perhaps matches TRBD1 (6 bases). Germline CDR1 reads DFQATT; CDR2 reads SNEGSKA (reference sequence). V was shortened by 0 bases and J by 3 bases, with 16 bases between the two germline ends. CDR3 length: 16 residues. The CDR3 loop reads CSARDVMTGETDTQYF. Written as DNA, the CDR3 is TGCAGTGCTAGAGATGTTATGACAGGAGAGACAGATACGCAGTATTTT.

Many counts were recorded for this clonotype. The chain employs TRBV29-1 and TRBJ2-7; 7 positions agree with TRBD2. Germline V gene lookup returns CDR1 SQVTM and CDR2 ANQGSEA. J gave up 5 bases and V 2 bases, and 6 bases lay outside the gene matches. The CDR3 consists of 13 residues. The CDR3 is CSVEKAGDNEQYF. The CDR3, as DNA: TGCAGCGTTGAAAAGGCGGGAGATAACGAGCAGTACTTC.

V gene TRBV6-1 combines with J gene TRBJ1-1; D is unclear. The ends were cut back, 0 bases at V and 4 bases at J, with 3 bases in the middle. The germline gives CDR1 MNHNS, CDR2 SASEGT. The CDR3 sequence is 12 residues long. The DNA of the CDR3 is TGTGCCAGCAGTGAAGCCACCACTGAAGCTTTCTTT. Residues: CASSEATTEAFF.

The chain links TRBV19 to TRBJ2-5; D unresolved. Germline V CDR1 and CDR2: LNHDA, SQIVND (reference sequence). The CDR3 runs 12 residues. Trimming left V 0 bases short and J 5 bases short, with 4 bases between. CDR3 nucleotide sequence: TGTGCCAGTAGTATAGACGCTGAGACCCAGTACTTC. This codes for CASSIDAETQYF.

The chain carries TRBV24-1 and TRBJ2-1, with TRBD2 matching 13 bases. The CDR3 has 16 amino acids. From germline, CDR1 is KGHDR and CDR2 SFDVKD. V shed 4 bases, J shed 9 bases, and the junction held 8 bases outside the gene matches. The CDR3 loop reads CATSDPTSGRPGEQFF. CDR3 DNA: TGTGCCACCAGTGACCCGACTAGCGGGAGGCCCGGTGAGCAGTTCTTC.

This clonotype has ten or more counts. The rearrangement links TRBV27 to TRBJ2-1; 9 nucleotides line up with TRBD2. V trimming: 0 bases; J trimming: 2 bases; junction bases outside the gene matches: 2. Germline V gene lookup returns CDR1 MNHEY and CDR2 SMNVEV (reference sequence). The CDR3 is made up of 16 amino acids. The CDR3 DNA reads as TGTGCCAGCAGTTTATCGACTAGCGGCACCTACAATGAGCAGTTCTTC. Amino acid sequence: CASSLSTSGTYNEQFF.

The sample holds a few counts of this clonotype. J is TRBJ1-5 and V is TRBV7-2; D remains unclear. CDR1 is SGHTA and CDR2 is FQGNSA in the germline V gene. The CDR3 consists of 14 residues. V was cut by 5 bases and J by 3 bases, with 11 bases left in between. In DNA, the CDR3 is TGTGCCAGCAGCCCGAGGATCATCAATCAGCCCCAGCATTTT. This gives the protein CASSPRIINQPQHF.

V usage is TRBV6-2 or TRBV6-3 and J usage is TRBJ2-2, with TRBD2 as a possible D gene (6 bases). CDR3 length: 17 residues. Germline V lookup: CDR1 MNHEY, CDR2 SVGEGT. V shed 3 bases and J shed 6 bases, with 20 bases lying between them. CDR3 amino acids: CASSYSHRETRPGELFF. CDR3 sequence (DNA): TGTGCCAGCAGTTATTCCCACCGGGAGACTCGCCCCGGGGAGCTGTTTTTT.

V usage is TRBV28 and J usage is TRBJ2-2; 12 bases are a match to TRBD1. Germline CDR1 reads MDHEN; CDR2 reads SYDVKM. This CDR3 has 18 amino acids. J was trimmed by 1 base and V by 3 bases; bases with no gene match: 6. CDR3 in amino acids: CASSLPGQGAVNTGELFF. The DNA for the CDR3 is TGTGCCAGCAGTTTGCCGGGACAGGGGGCTGTGAACACCGGGGAGCTGTTTTTT.

This clonotype was observed at least ten times. The V call is TRBV3-1, the J call TRBJ2-7; 9 bases match TRBD2. Germline V gives CDR1 LGHDT, CDR2 YNNKEL (reference sequence). The V segment lost 2 bases and the J segment 5 bases; nucleotides outside the gene matches: 4. The CDR3 sequence is 14 residues long. The CDR3 protein is CASSQRASGNEQYF. CDR3 bases: TGTGCCAGCAGCCAACGGGCTAGCGGGAACGAGCAGTACTTC.

CDR3 sequence: CASSLDMGYEQYF. The DNA for the CDR3 is TGTGCCAGCAGCTTAGACATGGGATACGAGCAGTACTTC. This chain connects TRBV7-2 to TRBJ2-7; D is undetermined. The germline V gene encodes CDR1 SGHTA and CDR2 FQGNSA. Trimming cost V 1 base and J 4 bases, with 8 bases left between them. CDR3 length equals 13 residues.

Many counts were recorded for this clonotype. The chain is built from TRBV2 and TRBJ2-7; D gene ambiguous. Per germline, CDR1 SNHLY and CDR2 FYNNEI. V was shortened by 6 bases and J by 4 bases, with 16 bases between the two germline ends. This CDR3 region has 14 residues. The DNA for the CDR3 is TGTGCCAGCAGGGACGGACGGACGGCTTACGAGCAGTACTTC. It translates to CASRDGRTAYEQYF.